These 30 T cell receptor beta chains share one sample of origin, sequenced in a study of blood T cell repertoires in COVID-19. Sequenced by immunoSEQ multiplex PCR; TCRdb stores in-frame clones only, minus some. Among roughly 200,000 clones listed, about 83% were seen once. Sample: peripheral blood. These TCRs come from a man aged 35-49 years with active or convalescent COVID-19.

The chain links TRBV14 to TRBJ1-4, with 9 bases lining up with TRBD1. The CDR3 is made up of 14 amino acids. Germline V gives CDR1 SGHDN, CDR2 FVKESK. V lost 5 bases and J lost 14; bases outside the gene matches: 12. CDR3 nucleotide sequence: TGTGCCAGCAGCTATACCGGGACAGGGTCGTTGCTGTTTTTT. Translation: CASSYTGTGSLLFF.

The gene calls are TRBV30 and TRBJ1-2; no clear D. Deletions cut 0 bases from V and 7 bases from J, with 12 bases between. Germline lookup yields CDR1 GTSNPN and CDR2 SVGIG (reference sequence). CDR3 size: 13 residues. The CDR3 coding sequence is TGTGCCTGGAGTGTAGAGGGCACACTTGGCTACACCTTC. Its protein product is CAWSVEGTLGYTF.

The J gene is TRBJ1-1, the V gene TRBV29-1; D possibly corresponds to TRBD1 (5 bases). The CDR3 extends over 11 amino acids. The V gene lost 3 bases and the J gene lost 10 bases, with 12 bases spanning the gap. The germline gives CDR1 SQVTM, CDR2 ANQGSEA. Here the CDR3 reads CSVDGDFGAFF. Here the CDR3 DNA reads TGCAGCGTTGACGGGGACTTCGGAGCTTTCTTT.

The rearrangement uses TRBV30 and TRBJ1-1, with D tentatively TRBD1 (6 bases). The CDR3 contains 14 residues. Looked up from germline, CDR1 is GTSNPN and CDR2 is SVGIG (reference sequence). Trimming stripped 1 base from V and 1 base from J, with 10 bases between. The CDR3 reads CAWSGQGPNTEAFF. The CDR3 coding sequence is TGTGCCTGGAGTGGGCAGGGGCCGAACACTGAAGCTTTCTTT.

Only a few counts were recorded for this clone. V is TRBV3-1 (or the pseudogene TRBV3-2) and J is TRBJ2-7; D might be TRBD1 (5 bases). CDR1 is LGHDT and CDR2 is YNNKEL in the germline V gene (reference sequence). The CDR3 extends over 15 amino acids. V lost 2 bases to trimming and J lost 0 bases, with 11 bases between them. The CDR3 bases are TGTGCCAGCAGCCAAATCGGCAGGGCCTCCTACGAGCAGTACTTC. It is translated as CASSQIGRASYEQYF.

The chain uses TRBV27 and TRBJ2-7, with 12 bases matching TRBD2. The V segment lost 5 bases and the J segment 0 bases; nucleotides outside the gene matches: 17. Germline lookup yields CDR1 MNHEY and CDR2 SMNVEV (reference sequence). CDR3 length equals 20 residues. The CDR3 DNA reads TGTGCCAGCAGTCCTCGTCGACTAGCGGGAGCCTACTATAGCTCCTACGAGCAGTACTTC. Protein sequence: CASSPRRLAGAYYSSYEQYF.

The CDR3 nucleotides read TGTGCCAGCACCACAGGTGGACAGGGAAACACTGAAGCTTTCTTT. Translated, it gives CASTTGGQGNTEAFF. The chain links TRBV28 to TRBJ1-1; TRBD1 aligns across 8 bases. CDR3 size: 15 residues. Germline trimming cut 7 bases from V and 2 bases from J; bases unmatched to any gene: 9. Looked up from germline, CDR1 is MDHEN and CDR2 is SYDVKM.

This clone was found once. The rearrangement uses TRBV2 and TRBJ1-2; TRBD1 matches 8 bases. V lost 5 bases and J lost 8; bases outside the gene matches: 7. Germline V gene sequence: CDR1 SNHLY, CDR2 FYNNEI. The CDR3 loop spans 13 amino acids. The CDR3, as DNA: TGTGCCAGCAGTCAACAGGGGGTTGCGGGCTACACCTTC. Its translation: CASSQQGVAGYTF.

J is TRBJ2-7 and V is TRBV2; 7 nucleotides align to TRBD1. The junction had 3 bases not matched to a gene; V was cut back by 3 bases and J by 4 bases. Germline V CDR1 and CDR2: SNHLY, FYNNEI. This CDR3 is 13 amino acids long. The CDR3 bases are TGTGCCAGCAGTGAGCACAGGGGATACGAGCAGTACTTC. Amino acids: CASSEHRGYEQYF.

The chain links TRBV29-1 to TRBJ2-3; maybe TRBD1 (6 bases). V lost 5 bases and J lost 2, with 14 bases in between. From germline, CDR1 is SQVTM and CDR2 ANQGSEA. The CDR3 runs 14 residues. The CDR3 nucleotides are TGCAGCGTTAACGGACAGTCTTACACAGATACGCAGTATTTT. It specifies CSVNGQSYTDTQYF.

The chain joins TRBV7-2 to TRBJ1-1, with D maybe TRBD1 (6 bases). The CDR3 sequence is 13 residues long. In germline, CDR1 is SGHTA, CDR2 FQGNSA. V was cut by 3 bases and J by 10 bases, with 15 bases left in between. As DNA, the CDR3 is TGTGCCAGCAGCTTTTTTCAGGGGTCTGCAGCTTTCTTT. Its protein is CASSFFQGSAAFF.

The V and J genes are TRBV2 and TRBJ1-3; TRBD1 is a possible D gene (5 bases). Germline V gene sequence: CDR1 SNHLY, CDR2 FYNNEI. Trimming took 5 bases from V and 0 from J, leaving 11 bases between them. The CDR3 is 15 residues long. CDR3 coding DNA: TGTGCCAGCAGTCCTACAGGCCCCTCTGGAAACACCATATATTTT. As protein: CASSPTGPSGNTIYF.

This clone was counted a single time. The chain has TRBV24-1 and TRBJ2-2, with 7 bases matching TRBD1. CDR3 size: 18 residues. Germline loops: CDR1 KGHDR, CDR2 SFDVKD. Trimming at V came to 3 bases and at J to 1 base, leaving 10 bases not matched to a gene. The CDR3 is CATSDPGYRQGNTGELFF. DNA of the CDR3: TGTGCCACCAGTGATCCCGGATATAGACAGGGGAACACCGGGGAGCTGTTTTTT.

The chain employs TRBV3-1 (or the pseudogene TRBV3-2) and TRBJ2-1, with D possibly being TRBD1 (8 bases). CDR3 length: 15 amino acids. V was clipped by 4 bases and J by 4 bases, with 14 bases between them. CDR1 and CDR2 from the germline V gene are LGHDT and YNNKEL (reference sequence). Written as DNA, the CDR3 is TGTGCCAGCAGCCGAACAGGGGGGGATTACAATGAGCAGTTCTTC. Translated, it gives CASSRTGGDYNEQFF.

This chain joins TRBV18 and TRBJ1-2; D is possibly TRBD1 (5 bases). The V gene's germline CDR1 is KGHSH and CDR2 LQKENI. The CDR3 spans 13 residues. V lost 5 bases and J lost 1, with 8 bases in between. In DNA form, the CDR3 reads TGTGCCAGCTCAGTAGACAGTAACTATGGCTACACCTTC. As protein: CASSVDSNYGYTF.

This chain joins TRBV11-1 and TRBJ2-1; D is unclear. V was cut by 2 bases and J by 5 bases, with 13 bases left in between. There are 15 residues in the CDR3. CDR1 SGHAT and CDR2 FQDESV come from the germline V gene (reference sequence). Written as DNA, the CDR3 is TGTGCCAGCAGCTTAATCAGTCCCCCCCACAATGAGCAGTTCTTC. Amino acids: CASSLISPPHNEQFF.

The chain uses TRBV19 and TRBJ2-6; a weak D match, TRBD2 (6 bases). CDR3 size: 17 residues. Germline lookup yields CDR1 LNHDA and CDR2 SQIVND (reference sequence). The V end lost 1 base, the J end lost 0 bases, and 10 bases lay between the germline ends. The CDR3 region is CASSIGGGSSGANVLTF. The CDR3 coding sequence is TGTGCCAGTAGTATAGGAGGAGGGAGCTCTGGGGCCAACGTCCTGACTTTC.

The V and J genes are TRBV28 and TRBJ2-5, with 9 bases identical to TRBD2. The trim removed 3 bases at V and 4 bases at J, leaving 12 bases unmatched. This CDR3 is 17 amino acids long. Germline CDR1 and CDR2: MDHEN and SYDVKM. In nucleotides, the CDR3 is TGTGCCAGCAGTTTCCCCAGGCGTGCGGGGGGGCGAGAGACCCAGTACTTC. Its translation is CASSFPRRAGGRETQYF.

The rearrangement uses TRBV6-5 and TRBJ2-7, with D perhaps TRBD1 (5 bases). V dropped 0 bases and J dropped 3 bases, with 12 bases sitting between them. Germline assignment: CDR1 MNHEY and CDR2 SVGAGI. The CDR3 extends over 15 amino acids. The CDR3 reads CASSYSTTGNYEQYF. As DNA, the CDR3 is TGTGCCAGCAGTTACTCAACAACAGGTAACTACGAGCAGTACTTC.

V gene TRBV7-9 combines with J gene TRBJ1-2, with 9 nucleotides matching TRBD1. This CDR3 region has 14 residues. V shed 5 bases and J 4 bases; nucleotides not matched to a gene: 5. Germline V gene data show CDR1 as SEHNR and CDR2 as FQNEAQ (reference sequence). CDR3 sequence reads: CASSPGTGSYGYTF. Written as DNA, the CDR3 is TGTGCCAGCAGCCCCGGGACAGGGAGCTATGGCTACACCTTC.

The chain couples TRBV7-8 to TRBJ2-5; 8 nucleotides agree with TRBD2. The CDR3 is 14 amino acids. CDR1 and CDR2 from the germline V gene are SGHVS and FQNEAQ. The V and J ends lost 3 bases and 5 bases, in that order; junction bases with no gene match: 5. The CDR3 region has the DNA TGTGCCAGCAGCTTCCGGGGGGGGCAGGAGACCCAGTACTTC. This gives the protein CASSFRGGQETQYF.

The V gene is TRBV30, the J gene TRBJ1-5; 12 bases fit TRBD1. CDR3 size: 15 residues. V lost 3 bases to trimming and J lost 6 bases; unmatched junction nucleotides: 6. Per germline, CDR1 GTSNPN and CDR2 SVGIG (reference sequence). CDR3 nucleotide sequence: TGTGCCTGGAGCCGGGACAGGGGGCTAGGTCAGCCCCAGCATTTT. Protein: CAWSRDRGLGQPQHF.

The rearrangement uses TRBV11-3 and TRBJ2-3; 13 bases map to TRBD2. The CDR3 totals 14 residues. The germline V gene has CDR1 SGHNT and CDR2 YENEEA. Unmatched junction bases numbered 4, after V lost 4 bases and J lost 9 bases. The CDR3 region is CASSSGTSGNTQYF. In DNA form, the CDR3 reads TGTGCCAGCAGCTCCGGGACTAGCGGGAACACGCAGTATTTT.

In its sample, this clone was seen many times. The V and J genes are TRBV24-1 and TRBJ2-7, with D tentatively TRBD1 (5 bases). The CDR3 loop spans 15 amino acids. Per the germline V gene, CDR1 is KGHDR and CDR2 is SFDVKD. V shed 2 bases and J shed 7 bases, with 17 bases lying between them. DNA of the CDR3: TGTGCCACCAGTGATTCCCCAAGGGGTTTGGGAGAGCAGTACTTC. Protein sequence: CATSDSPRGLGEQYF.

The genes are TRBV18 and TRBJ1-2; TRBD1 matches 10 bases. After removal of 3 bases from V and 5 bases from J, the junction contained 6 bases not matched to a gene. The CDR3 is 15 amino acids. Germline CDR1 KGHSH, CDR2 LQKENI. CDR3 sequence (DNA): TGTGCCAGCTCACCGGGGACAGGGGACATATATGGCTACACCTTC. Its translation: CASSPGTGDIYGYTF.

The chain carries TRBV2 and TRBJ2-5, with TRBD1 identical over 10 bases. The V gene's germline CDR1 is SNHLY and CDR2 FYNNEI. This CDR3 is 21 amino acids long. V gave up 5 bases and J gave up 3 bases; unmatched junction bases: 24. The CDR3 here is CASSTIGTGTGAKRPKETQYF. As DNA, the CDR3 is TGTGCCAGCAGTACGATCGGGACCGGGACAGGGGCAAAAAGGCCGAAAGAGACCCAGTACTTC.

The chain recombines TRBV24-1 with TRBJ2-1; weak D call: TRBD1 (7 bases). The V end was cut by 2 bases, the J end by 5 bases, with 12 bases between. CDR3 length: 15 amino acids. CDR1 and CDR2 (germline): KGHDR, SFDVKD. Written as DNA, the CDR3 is TGTGCCACCAGTGATTGGGCCAGGGGGGACAATGAGCAGTTCTTC. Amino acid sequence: CATSDWARGDNEQFF.

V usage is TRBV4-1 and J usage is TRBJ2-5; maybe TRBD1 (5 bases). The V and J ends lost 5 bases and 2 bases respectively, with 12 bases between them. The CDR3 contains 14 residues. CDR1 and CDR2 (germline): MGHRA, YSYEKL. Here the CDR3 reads CASSSGSAQETQYF. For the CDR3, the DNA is TGCGCCAGCAGCTCAGGGTCAGCTCAAGAGACCCAGTACTTC.

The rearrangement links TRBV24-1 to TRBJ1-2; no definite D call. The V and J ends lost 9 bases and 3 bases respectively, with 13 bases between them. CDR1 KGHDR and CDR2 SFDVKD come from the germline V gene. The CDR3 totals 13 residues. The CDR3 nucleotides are TGTGCCACCGCAGCAGGTAACCACTATGGCTACACCTTC. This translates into CATAAGNHYGYTF.

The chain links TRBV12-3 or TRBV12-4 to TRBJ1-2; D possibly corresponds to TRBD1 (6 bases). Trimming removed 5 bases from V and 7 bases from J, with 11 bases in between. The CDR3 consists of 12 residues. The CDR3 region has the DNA TGTGCCAGCAGTCAAACAGGGTTTGGCTACACCTTC. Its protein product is CASSQTGFGYTF.